The 17 T cell receptor beta chains below all came from one sample that was sequenced in a study of long-term antiretroviral therapy in people with HIV. Version v3.0 of the immunoSEQ assay ran at survey level. Some clones are missing from TCRdb's copy, which holds only in-frame ones; the method was immunoSEQ multiplex PCR. Among some 40,000 clones, over 75% were seen once, and the ten largest hold over 5%. The starting material was unsorted PBMCs, obtained 1.5 years after starting antiretroviral therapy. The receptor set was obtained from a man younger than 30 with HIV.

The rearrangement uses TRBV25-1 and TRBJ2-1, with a weak D call TRBD1 (6 bases). This CDR3 region has 15 residues. The V gene's germline CDR1 is MGHDK and CDR2 SYGVNS. V was clipped by 3 bases and J by 4 bases, with 13 bases between them. In DNA, the CDR3 is TGTGCCAGCAGTGAGCCGGACAGCGAATACAATGAGCAGTTCTTC. This translates into CASSEPDSEYNEQFF.

This clone is a singleton in its sample. The chain couples TRBV9 to TRBJ2-5; TRBD2 might be the D (5 bases). Per the germline V gene, CDR1 is SGDLS and CDR2 is YYNGEE. Between the trimmed V and J ends, which lost 0 bases and 5 bases, there was a span of 14 bases. The length of the CDR3 is 15 residues. In nucleotides, the CDR3 is TGTGCCAGCAGCGTAGTGAGCGGTCGGAGGGAGACCCAGTACTTC. Translating it yields CASSVVSGRRETQYF.

The chain is built from TRBV28 and TRBJ1-1; D is unclear. This CDR3 comprises 13 residues. From germline, CDR1 is MDHEN and CDR2 SYDVKM. Trimming left V 7 bases short and J 1 base short, with 10 bases between. The CDR3 DNA is TGTGCCAGCAAATCGGCTGCGAACACTGAAGCTTTCTTT. Protein: CASKSAANTEAFF.

The chain links TRBV27 to TRBJ1-5, with a tentative D call TRBD1 (6 bases). The CDR3 runs 15 residues. V shed 5 bases and J shed 2 bases, with 13 bases lying between them. Germline CDR1 is MNHEY and CDR2 is SMNVEV (reference sequence). The CDR3 loop is CASSPTNRGNQPQHF. The DNA of the CDR3 is TGTGCCAGCAGTCCAACAAACAGGGGCAATCAGCCCCAGCATTTT.

This sequence joins TRBV7-2 and TRBJ2-2, with D unresolved. The V and J ends lost 1 base and 3 bases respectively, with 15 bases between them. Per the germline V gene, CDR1 is SGHTA and CDR2 is FQGNSA. The CDR3 is 17 amino acids. The CDR3 reads CASSLGGPPGDTGELFF. The CDR3 DNA follows: TGTGCCAGCAGCTTAGGTGGCCCCCCTGGCGACACCGGGGAGCTGTTTTTT.

This chain joins TRBV5-1 and TRBJ2-3, with 9 bases aligning to TRBD2. V lost 1 base, J lost 0 bases, and 0 bases stayed unmatched. The CDR3 runs 15 residues. Per germline, CDR1 SGHRS and CDR2 YFSETQ. CDR3 nucleotides: TGCGCCAGCAGCTTGACTAGCGGGAGCACAGATACGCAGTATTTT. Translation gives CASSLTSGSTDTQYF.

This chain uses TRBV29-1 with TRBJ2-7; tentatively, D is TRBD2 (6 bases). Germline assignment: CDR1 SQVTM and CDR2 ANQGSEA. The CDR3 totals 13 residues. With 5 bases removed from V and 7 bases from J, the gap between germline ends came to 18 bases. The CDR3 nucleotides are TGCAGCGTTATGTGGGCGGGAATGGGGGAGCAGTACTTC. This translates into CSVMWAGMGEQYF.

The V and J genes are TRBV27 and TRBJ2-7, with 7 bases that match TRBD2. CDR3 length equals 15 residues. The V and J ends lost 7 bases and 3 bases, in that order; junction bases with no gene match: 12. Germline V lookup: CDR1 MNHEY, CDR2 SMNVEV (reference sequence). The CDR3 bases are TGTGCCAGCAAAGCGATCGCTAGCGGTAACTACGAGCAGTACTTC. Residues: CASKAIASGNYEQYF.

The V and J genes are TRBV16 and TRBJ2-7; no definite D call. Germline V gene lookup returns CDR1 KGHSY and CDR2 FQNENV. Trimming stripped 4 bases from V and 7 bases from J, with 20 bases between. CDR3 size: 15 residues. CDR3 protein: CASSLRPEGYLEQYF. The DNA for the CDR3 is TGTGCCAGCAGCCTGCGTCCAGAAGGGTATCTTGAGCAGTACTTC.

This rearrangement joins TRBV18 to TRBJ2-3; 7 bases line up with TRBD2. The ends lost 1 base at V and 2 bases at J; junction bases unmatched: 6. Germline CDR1 and CDR2: KGHSH and LQKENI. This CDR3 contains 16 residues. The CDR3 DNA is TGTGCCAGCTCACCACGGGGACTACTCAACACAGATACGCAGTATTTT. Translation: CASSPRGLLNTDTQYF.

The V and J genes are TRBV2 and TRBJ2-1; 7 nucleotides align to TRBD2. The CDR3 is 15 residues long. After removal of 4 bases from V and 4 bases from J, the junction contained 7 bases not matched to a gene. The V gene's germline CDR1 is SNHLY and CDR2 FYNNEI. The CDR3 region is CASSGTSEGYNEQFF. The CDR3 nucleotides are TGTGCCAGCAGTGGAACTAGCGAGGGTTACAATGAGCAGTTCTTC.

The chain carries TRBV30 and TRBJ2-3; tentatively, D is TRBD1 (6 bases). The germline V gene has CDR1 GTSNPN and CDR2 SVGIG (reference sequence). V was trimmed by 4 bases and J by 0 bases, leaving 14 bases between them. CDR3 size: 15 residues. The chain's CDR3 is CAWTEGQQSTDTQYF. The CDR3 coding sequence is TGTGCCTGGACTGAAGGACAGCAAAGCACAGATACGCAGTATTTT.

This chain uses TRBV4-3 with TRBJ2-1; D is perhaps TRBD1 or TRBD2 (5 bases each). V gave up 1 base and J gave up 8 bases, with 18 bases separating them. CDR1 LGHNA and CDR2 YSLEER come from the germline V gene. This CDR3 is 16 amino acids long. The CDR3 spells CASSQAPGRPTDEQFF. In DNA, the CDR3 is TGCGCCAGCAGCCAAGCCCCGGGACGACCTACCGATGAGCAGTTCTTC.

This rearrangement joins TRBV4-1 to TRBJ2-5; TRBD2 agrees at 8 bases. V lost 0 bases, J lost 4 bases, and 4 bases stayed unmatched. The CDR3 extends over 15 amino acids. Per germline, CDR1 MGHRA and CDR2 YSYEKL. The CDR3 DNA is TGCGCCAGCAGCCAAGATGGGCTAGCGGGAGAGACCCAGTACTTC. Residues: CASSQDGLAGETQYF.

This sequence joins TRBV18 and TRBJ2-1; 8 nucleotides align to TRBD2. The germline V gene has CDR1 KGHSH and CDR2 LQKENI. The CDR3 totals 12 residues. J gave up 10 bases and V 3 bases, and 2 bases lay outside the gene matches. CDR3 loop: CASSPSSGEQFF. In DNA form, the CDR3 reads TGTGCCAGCTCACCCTCTAGCGGGGAGCAGTTCTTC.

The chain joins TRBV5-5 to TRBJ2-7; no firm D call. Germline V gene data show CDR1 as SGHKS and CDR2 as YYEKEE (reference sequence). The CDR3 is 15 amino acids. V shed 1 base and J shed 0 bases, with 11 bases lying between them. CDR3 amino acids: CASSLLGQYSYEQYF. CDR3 bases: TGTGCCAGCAGCTTGTTAGGTCAGTACTCCTACGAGCAGTACTTC.

A single count supports this clone. This chain connects TRBV7-9 to TRBJ2-7; 9 bases fit TRBD1. Germline CDR1 and CDR2: SEHNR and FQNEAQ (reference sequence). V lost 1 base, J lost 5 bases, and 12 bases stayed unmatched. The CDR3 loop spans 17 amino acids. The CDR3 spells CASSLDRLGTGIHEQYF. The DNA for the CDR3 is TGTGCCAGCAGCTTAGATAGGTTGGGGACAGGGATCCACGAGCAGTACTTC. The entire variable domain, with the rest obtained from reference TRBV7-9 and TRBJ2-7, is as follows: DTGVSQNPRHKITKRGQNVTFRCDPISEHNRLYWYRQTLGQGPEFLTYFQNEAQLEKSRLLSDRFSAERPKGSFSTLEIQRTEQGDSAMYLCASSLDRLGTGIHEQYFGPGTRLTVT.